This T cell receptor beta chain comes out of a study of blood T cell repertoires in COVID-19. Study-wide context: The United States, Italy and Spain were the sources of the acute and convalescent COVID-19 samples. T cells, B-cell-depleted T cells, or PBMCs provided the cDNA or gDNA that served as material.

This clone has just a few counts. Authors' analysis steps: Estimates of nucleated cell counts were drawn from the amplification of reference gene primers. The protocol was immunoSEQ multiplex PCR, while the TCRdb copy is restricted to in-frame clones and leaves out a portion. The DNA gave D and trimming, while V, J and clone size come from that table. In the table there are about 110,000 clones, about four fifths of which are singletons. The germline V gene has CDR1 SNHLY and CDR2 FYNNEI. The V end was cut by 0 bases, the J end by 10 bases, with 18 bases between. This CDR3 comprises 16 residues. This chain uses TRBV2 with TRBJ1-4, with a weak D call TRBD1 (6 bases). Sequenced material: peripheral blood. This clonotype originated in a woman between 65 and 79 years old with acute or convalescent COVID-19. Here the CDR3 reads CASSEAGRRGGGKLFF. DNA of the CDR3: TGTGCCAGCAGTGAAGCGGGCCGCAGGGGAGGGGGAAAACTGTTTTTT.